This T cell receptor beta chain came from a study of blood T cell repertoires in COVID-19. TCRdb's copy holds only in-frame clones and misses some; the assay was immunoSEQ multiplex PCR. Here the sample spans 200,000 to 300,000 clones, approximately 91% being singletons. The sample consisted of peripheral blood. The source of this sequence is a person aged 18-30 years with COVID-19, enrolled during active disease.

The CDR3 coding sequence is TGTGCCAGCACCCCAGGGGCCCTCAAGCCAGATACGCAGTATTTT. It encodes CASTPGALKPDTQYF. V and J are TRBV28 and TRBJ2-3, with D possibly TRBD1 on 6 matching bases. This CDR3 is 15 amino acids long. Germline CDR1 reads MDHEN; CDR2 reads SYDVKM. The V and J ends lost 7 bases and 4 bases respectively, with 18 bases between them.